This T cell receptor beta chain comes out of a study of CD8 T cells in ankylosing spondylitis. Study results and limitations: Clones linked with disease were CD8+ and fairly uncommon in the peripheral blood. Both synovial fluid and blood in reactive arthritis had previously been reported to carry some motif variants. According to the report, clones linked to the disease were significantly enriched in matched synovial fluid samples taken from ankylosing spondylitis patients.

TCR beta libraries were made by quantitative 5'-RACE with molecular barcodes. TCRdb ran MiXCR on the 5' RACE reads and lists one entry per CDR3 protein. The data show under 170,000 distinct CDR3 sequences, with under 55% seen just once and approximately 16% held by the top ten. CDR3 length equals 13 residues. With 4 bases removed from V and 7 bases from J, the gap between germline ends came to 13 bases. This clonotype showed up just a few times. Its antigen remains unknown. The V gene is TRBV12-3 or TRBV12-4, the J gene TRBJ1-2; possible D gene TRBD1, 6 bases. This sequence originates from a male donor with ankylosing spondylitis. Sequencing was performed on synovial fluid, either unsorted or a sorted T cell fraction (not recorded which). The CDR3 sequence: CASSYGTSLGYTF. The CDR3 nucleotides read TGTGCCAGCAGTTACGGGACATCTCTTGGCTACACCTTC.